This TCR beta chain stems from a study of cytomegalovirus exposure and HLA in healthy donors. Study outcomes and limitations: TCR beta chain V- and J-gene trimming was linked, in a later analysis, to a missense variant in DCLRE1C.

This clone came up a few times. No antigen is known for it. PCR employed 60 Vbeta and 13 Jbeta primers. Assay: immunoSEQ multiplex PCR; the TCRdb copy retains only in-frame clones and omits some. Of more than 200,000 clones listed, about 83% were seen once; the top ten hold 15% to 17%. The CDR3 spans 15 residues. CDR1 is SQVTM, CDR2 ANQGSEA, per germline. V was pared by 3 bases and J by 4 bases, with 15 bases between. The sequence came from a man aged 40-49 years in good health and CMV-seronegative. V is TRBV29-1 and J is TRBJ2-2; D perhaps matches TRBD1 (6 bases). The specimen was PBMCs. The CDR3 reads CSVEGQGCCTGELFF. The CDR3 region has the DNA TGCAGCGTTGAGGGCCAGGGGTGTTGCACCGGGGAGCTGTTTTTT.